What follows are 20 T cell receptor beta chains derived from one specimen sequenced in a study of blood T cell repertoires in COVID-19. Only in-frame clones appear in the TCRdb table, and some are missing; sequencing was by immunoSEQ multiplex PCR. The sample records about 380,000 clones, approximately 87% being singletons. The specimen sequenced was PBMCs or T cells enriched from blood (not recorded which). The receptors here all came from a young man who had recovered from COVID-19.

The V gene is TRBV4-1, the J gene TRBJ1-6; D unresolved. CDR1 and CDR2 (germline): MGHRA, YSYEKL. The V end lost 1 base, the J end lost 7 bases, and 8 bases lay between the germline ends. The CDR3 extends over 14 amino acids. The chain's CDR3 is CASSQAAVNSPLHF. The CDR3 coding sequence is TGCGCCAGCAGCCAAGCCGCGGTGAATTCACCCCTCCACTTT.

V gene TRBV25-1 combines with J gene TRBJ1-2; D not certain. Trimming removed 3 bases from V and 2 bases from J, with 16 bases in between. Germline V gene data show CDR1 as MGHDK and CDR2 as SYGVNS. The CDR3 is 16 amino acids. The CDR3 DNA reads TGTGCCAGCAGTGACCTCCACAGTCCCCTGAACTATGGCTACACCTTC. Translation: CASSDLHSPLNYGYTF.

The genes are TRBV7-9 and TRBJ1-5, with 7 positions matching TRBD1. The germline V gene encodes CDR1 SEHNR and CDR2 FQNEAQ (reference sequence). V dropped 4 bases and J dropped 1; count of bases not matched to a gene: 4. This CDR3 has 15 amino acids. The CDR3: CASSSNRGSNQPQHF. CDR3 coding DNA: TGTGCCAGCAGCTCTAACAGGGGAAGCAATCAGCCCCAGCATTTT. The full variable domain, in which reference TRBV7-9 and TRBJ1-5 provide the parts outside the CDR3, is DTGVSQNPRHKITKRGQNVTFRCDPISEHNRLYWYRQTLGQGPEFLTYFQNEAQLEKSRLLSDRFSAERPKGSFSTLEIQRTEQGDSAMYLCASSSNRGSNQPQHFGDGTRLSIL.

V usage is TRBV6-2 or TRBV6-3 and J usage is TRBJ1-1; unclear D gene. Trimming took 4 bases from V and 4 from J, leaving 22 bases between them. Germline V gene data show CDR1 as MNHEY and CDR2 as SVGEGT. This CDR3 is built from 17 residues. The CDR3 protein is CASSLRSLWVGSTEAFF. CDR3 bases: TGTGCCAGCAGTTTACGGAGCTTATGGGTAGGGAGCACTGAAGCTTTCTTT.

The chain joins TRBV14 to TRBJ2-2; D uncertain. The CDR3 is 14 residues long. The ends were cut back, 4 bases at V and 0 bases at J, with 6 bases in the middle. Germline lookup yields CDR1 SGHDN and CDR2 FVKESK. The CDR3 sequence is CASSPHTNTGELFF. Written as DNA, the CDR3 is TGTGCCAGCAGCCCTCACACGAACACCGGGGAGCTGTTTTTT.

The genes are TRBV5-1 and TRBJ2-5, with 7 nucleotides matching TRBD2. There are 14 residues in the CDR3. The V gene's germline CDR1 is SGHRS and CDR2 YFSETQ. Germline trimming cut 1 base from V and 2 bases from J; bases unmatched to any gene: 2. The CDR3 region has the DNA TGCGCCAGCAGCTTGTACGGGGGGCAAGAGACCCAGTACTTC. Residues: CASSLYGGQETQYF.

Written as DNA, the CDR3 is TGTGCCAGCAGGTCGGACAGGCATCAGCCCCAGCATTTT. It encodes CASRSDRHQPQHF. This chain joins TRBV27 and TRBJ1-5; 7 nucleotides match TRBD1. Germline lookup yields CDR1 MNHEY and CDR2 SMNVEV (reference sequence). The CDR3 totals 13 residues. Losses at the gene ends were 6 bases for V and 5 bases for J; bases not matched to a gene: 4.

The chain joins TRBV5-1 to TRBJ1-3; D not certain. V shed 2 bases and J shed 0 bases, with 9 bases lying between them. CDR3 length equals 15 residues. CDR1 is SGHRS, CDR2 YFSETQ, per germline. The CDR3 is CASSFTQSSGNTIYF. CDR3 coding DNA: TGCGCCAGCAGCTTCACGCAGTCCTCTGGAAACACCATATATTTT.

The CDR3 nucleotides are TGTGCCTGGGATTTAGGGGGATTAGCCAAAAACATTCAGTACTTC. As protein: CAWDLGGLAKNIQYF. The chain employs TRBV30 and TRBJ2-4; D possibly corresponds to TRBD1 (6 bases). Germline CDR1 and CDR2: GTSNPN and SVGIG (reference sequence). The length of the CDR3 is 15 residues. V lost 5 bases to trimming and J lost 0 bases, with 14 bases between them.

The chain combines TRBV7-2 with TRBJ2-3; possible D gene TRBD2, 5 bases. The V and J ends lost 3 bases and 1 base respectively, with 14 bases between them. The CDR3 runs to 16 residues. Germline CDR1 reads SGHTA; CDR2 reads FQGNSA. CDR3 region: CASSLGSLVGTDTQYF. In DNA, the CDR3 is TGTGCCAGCAGCTTGGGGAGCCTAGTAGGCACAGATACGCAGTATTTT.

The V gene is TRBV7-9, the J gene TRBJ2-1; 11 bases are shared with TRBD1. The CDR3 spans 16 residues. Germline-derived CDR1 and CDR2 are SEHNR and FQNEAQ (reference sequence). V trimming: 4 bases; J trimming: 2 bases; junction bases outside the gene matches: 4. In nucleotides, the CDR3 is TGTGCCAGCAGCTCCGGACAGGGGGCGGCCTACAATGAGCAGTTCTTC. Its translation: CASSSGQGAAYNEQFF.

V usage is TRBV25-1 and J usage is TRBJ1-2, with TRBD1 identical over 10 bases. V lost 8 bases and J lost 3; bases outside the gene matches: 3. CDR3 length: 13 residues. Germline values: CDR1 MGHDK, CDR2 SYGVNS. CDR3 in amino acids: CASRTGGDYGYTF. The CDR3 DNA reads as TGTGCCAGCCGGACAGGGGGAGACTATGGCTACACCTTC.

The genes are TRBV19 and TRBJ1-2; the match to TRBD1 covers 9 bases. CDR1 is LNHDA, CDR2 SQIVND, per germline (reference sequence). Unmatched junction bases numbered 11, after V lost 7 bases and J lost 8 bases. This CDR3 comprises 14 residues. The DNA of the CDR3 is TGTGCCAGTACCCCTGGGACAGGGATTTTGGGCTACACCTTC. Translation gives CASTPGTGILGYTF.

The CDR3 DNA sequence: TGTGCCAGCAGCCCACAGGGGGCGCCCACTGAAGCTTTCTTT. Encoded protein: CASSPQGAPTEAFF. The chain is built from TRBV3-1 (or the pseudogene TRBV3-2) and TRBJ1-1; 9 positions agree with TRBD1. This CDR3 is built from 14 residues. Germline values: CDR1 LGHDT, CDR2 YNNKEL (reference sequence). Trimming at V came to 4 bases and at J to 4 bases, leaving 4 bases not matched to a gene.

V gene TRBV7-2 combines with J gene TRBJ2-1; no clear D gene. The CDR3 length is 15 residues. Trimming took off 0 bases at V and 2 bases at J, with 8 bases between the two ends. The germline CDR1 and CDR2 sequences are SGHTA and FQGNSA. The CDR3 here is CASSLAQSTYNEQFF. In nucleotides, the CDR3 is TGTGCCAGCAGCTTAGCACAGTCAACCTACAATGAGCAGTTCTTC.

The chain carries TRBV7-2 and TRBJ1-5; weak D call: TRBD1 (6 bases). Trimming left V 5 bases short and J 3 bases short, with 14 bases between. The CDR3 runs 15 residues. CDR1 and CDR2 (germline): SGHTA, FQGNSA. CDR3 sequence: CASSPRGLFNQPQHF. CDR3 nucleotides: TGTGCCAGCAGCCCAAGGGGGTTATTCAATCAGCCCCAGCATTTT.

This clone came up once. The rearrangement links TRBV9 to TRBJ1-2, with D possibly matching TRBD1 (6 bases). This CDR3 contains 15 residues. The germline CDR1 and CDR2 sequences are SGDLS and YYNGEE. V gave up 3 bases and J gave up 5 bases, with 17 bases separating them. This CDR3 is CASSATGIGDYGYTF. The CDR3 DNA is TGTGCCAGCAGCGCCACAGGGATAGGGGATTATGGCTACACCTTC.

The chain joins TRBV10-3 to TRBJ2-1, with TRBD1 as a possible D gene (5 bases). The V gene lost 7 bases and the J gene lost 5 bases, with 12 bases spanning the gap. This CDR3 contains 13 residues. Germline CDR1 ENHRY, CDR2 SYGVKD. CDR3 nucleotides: TGTGCCATCACTACGACAGCCAACAATGAGCAGTTCTTC. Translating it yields CAITTTANNEQFF.

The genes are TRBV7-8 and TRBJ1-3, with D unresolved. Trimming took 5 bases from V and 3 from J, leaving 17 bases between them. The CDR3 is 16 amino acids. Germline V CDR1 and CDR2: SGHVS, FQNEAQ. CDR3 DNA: TGTGCCAGCAGCCGAGAAATTCACCCCGGTGGAAACACCATATATTTT. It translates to CASSREIHPGGNTIYF.

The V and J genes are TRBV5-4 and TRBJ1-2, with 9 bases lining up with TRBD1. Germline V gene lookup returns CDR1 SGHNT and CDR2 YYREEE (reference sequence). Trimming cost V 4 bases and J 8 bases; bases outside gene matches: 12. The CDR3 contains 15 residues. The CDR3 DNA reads TGTGCCAGCAGCCCCCAGGGGACAGGGTGGCAAGGCTACACCTTC. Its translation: CASSPQGTGWQGYTF.